In this sample, the clone carrying this T cell receptor beta chain turned up many times. TCRdb used MiXCR to reprocess the reads, holding one entry per CDR3 protein. The sample records about 300,000 distinct CDR3 sequences, around 9.1% being singletons. The sample comes from a study of T cell repertoires in cytomegalovirus infection. The TCR was taken from a human donor in good health (CMV status not recorded). Some clones in this sample may be carry-over from other donors' samples. The sequenced material came from PBMCs.

CDR3 in DNA: TGTGCCAGCAGCTTAACACCACTGACTAGCGGGGGCCCGGGGGAGCAGTACGTC. It is translated as CASSLTPLTSGGPGEQYV. The V gene is TRBV7-6, the J gene TRBJ2-7; 12 bases align to TRBD2. The CDR3 runs to 18 residues. CDR1 is SGHVS, CDR2 FNYEAQ, per germline. J gave up 7 bases and V 2 bases, and 15 bases lay outside the gene matches.